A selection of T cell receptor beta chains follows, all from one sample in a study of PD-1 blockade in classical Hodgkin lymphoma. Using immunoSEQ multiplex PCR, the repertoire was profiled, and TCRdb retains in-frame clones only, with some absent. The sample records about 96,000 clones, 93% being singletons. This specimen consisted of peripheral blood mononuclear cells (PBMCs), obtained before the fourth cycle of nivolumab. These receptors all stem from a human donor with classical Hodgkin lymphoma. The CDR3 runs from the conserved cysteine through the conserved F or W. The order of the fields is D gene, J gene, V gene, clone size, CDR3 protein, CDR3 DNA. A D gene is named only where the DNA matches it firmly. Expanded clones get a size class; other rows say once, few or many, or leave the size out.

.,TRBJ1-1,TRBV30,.,CATWSRGRGSNTEAFF,TGTGCCACCTGGAGTAGGGGTAGGGGCTCGAACACTGAAGCTTTCTTT
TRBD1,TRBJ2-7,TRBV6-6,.,CASSYRGGHEQYF,TGTGCCAGCAGTTACCGAGGGGGCCACGAGCAGTACTTC
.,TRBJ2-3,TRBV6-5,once,CAAKDLADTQYF,TGTGCCGCCAAGGATTTGGCAGATACGCAGTATTTT
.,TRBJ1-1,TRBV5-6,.,CASSPPLGEAFF,TGTGCCAGCAGCCCCCCCTTGGGGGAAGCTTTCTTT
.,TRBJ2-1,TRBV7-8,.,CASSSLQGPRGEFF,TGTGCCAGCAGCAGCCTGCAGGGGCCCAGGGGGGAGTTCTTC
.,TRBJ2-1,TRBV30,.,CASLGGANEQFF,TGTGCCTCCCTAGGGGGAGCCAATGAGCAGTTCTTC
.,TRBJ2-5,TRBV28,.,CASSRRNRQTQYF,TGTGCCAGCAGTCGTCGAAACAGGCAGACCCAGTACTTC
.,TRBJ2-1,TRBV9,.,CASSVGANPNNDEQFF,TGTGCCAGCAGCGTAGGGGCAAACCCGAATAATGATGAGCAGTTCTTC
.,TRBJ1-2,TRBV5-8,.,CASSVRSNYGYTF,TGTGCCAGCAGCGTGAGATCCAACTATGGCTACACCTTC
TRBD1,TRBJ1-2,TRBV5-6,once,CASSFQGALLYGYTF,TGTGCCAGCAGCTTTCAGGGGGCGCTTCTCTATGGCTACACCTTC
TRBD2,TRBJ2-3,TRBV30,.,CACVAGGSTDTQYF,TGTGCCTGCGTAGCGGGAGGCAGCACAGATACGCAGTATTTT
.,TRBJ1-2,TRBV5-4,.,CASSPRDNYGYTF,TGTGCCAGCAGCCCCAGGGATAACTATGGCTACACCTTC
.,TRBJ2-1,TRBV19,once,CASSAFPGTRGLDEQFF,TGTGCCAGTAGTGCCTTCCCCGGGACACGGGGATTGGATGAGCAGTTCTTC
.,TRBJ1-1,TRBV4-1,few,CASSQAQRNTEAFF,TGCGCCAGCAGCCAAGCACAGAGGAACACTGAAGCTTTCTTT
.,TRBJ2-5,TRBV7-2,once,CASSLVGLAETQYF,TGTGCCAGCAGCTTAGTGGGGCTAGCGGAGACCCAGTACTTC
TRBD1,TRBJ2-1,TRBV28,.,CASGSTGRNEQFF,TGTGCCAGCGGGTCGACAGGGCGCAATGAGCAGTTCTTC
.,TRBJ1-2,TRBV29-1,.,CSVVVNTDTFYGYTF,TGCAGCGTTGTGGTAAACACCGACACTTTTTATGGCTACACCTTC
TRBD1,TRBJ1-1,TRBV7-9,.,CASSLVGQVNTEAFF,TGTGCCAGCAGCTTAGTGGGACAGGTGAACACTGAAGCTTTCTTT
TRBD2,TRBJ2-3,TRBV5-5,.,CASSLSGTSGRTDTQYF,TGTGCCAGCAGCTTATCCGGGACTAGCGGGAGAACAGATACGCAGTATTTT
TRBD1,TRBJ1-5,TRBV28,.,CASSFAGGRGQPQHF,TGTGCCAGCAGTTTTGCAGGGGGACGAGGTCAGCCCCAGCATTTT
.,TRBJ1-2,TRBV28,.,CASSPIPSRVGYGYTF,TGTGCCAGCAGTCCCATCCCCAGCAGGGTCGGGTATGGCTACACCTTC
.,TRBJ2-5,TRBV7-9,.,CASSNRRQGVLQETQYF,TGTGCCAGCAGCAACAGACGACAAGGAGTGTTGCAAGAGACCCAGTACTTC
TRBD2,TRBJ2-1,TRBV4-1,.,CASSQVAGTSGGREQFF,TGCGCCAGCAGCCAAGTGGCCGGGACTAGCGGTGGAAGGGAGCAGTTCTTC
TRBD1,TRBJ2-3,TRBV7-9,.,CASSSPLGGGTQYF,TGTGCCAGCAGCTCTCCCCTAGGGGGCGGGACGCAGTATTTT
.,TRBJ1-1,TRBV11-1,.,CASRRGGNTEAFF,TGTGCCAGCAGACGAGGGGGGAACACTGAAGCTTTCTTT
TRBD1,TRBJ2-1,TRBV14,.,CASSQGTGTGKYNEQFF,TGTGCCAGCAGCCAAGGAACCGGGACAGGGAAGTACAATGAGCAGTTCTTC
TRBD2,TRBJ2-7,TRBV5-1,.,CASSREGAGGPYEQYF,TGCGCCAGCAGCCGAGAAGGCGCGGGAGGGCCATACGAGCAGTACTTC
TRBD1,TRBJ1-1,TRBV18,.,CASSLSGQDATEAFF,TGTGCCAGCTCACTTTCCGGACAGGATGCCACTGAAGCTTTCTTT
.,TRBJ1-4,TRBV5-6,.,CASSLRSTNEKLFF,TGTGCCAGCAGCTTGAGGAGTACCAATGAAAAACTGTTTTTT
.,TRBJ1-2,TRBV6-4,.,CASSESGRYGYTF,TGTGCCAGCAGTGAATCGGGCCGCTATGGCTACACCTTC
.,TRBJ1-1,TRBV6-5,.,CASSYGQNEAFF,TGTGCCAGCAGTTACGGGCAAAATGAAGCTTTCTTT
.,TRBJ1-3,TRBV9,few,CASSVGRGPGNTIYF,TGTGCCAGCAGCGTAGGCCGAGGCCCTGGAAACACCATATATTTT
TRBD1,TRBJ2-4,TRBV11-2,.,CASSSSRPGQGLKNIQYF,TGTGCCAGCAGCTCGTCTAGGCCGGGACAGGGGCTCAAAAACATTCAGTACTTC
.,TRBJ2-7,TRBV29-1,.,CSGSTGTYEQYF,TGCAGCGGCTCGACAGGCACCTACGAGCAGTACTTC
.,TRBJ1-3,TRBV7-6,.,CASSLHLEGNTIYF,TGTGCCAGCAGCTTACATTTGGAAGGAAACACCATATATTTT
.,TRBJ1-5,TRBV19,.,CASSIEGTLVQPQHF,TGTGCCAGTAGTATAGAAGGGACACTGGTTCAGCCCCAGCATTTT
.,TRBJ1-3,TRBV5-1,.,CASSFGRNGMDTIYF,TGCGCCAGCAGCTTCGGCAGGAATGGGATGGACACCATATATTTT
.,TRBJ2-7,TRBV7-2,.,CASSSKWGAYEQYF,TGTGCCAGCAGCTCCAAGTGGGGAGCCTACGAGCAGTACTTC
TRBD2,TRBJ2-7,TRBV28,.,CASKTIRREPYEQYF,TGTGCCAGCAAGACGATACGGCGGGAGCCCTACGAGCAGTACTTC
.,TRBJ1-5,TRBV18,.,CASSPVSGNSNQPQHF,TGTGCCAGCTCACCGGTATCAGGGAATAGCAATCAGCCCCAGCATTTT
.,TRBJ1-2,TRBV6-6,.,CASNFPEYYGYTF,TGTGCCAGCAACTTCCCAGAGTACTATGGCTACACCTTC
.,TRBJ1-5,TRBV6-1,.,CASCEWSGYSNQPQHF,TGTGCCAGCTGTGAATGGTCGGGATATAGCAATCAGCCCCAGCATTTT
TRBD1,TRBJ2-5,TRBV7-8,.,CASSSTGTQETQYF,TGTGCCAGCAGCTCGACAGGGACCCAAGAGACCCAGTACTTC
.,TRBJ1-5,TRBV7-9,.,CASSRGEVGNQPQHF,TGTGCCAGCAGCCGAGGGGAAGTGGGCAATCAGCCCCAGCATTTT
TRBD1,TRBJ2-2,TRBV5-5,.,CASSPPPQGVTGELFF,TGTGCCAGCAGCCCCCCCCCACAGGGGGTCACCGGGGAGCTGTTTTTT